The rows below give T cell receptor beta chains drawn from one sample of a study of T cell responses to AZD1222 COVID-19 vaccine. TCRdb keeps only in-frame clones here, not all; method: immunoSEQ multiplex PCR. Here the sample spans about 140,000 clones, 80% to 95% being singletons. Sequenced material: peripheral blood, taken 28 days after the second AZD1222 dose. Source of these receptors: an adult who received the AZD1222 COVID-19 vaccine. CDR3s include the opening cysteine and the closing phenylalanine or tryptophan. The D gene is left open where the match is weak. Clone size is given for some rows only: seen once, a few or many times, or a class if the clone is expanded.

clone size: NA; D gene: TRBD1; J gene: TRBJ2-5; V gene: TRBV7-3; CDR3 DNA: TGTGCCAGCAGCTTAGGTCTGGGACAGCAAGAGACCCAGTACTTC; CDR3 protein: CASSLGLGQQETQYF
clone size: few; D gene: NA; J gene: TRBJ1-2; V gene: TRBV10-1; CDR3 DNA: TGCGCCACCCCGTTCTGTGCAGGGGTTCACTATGGCTACACCTTC; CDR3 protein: CATPFCAGVHYGYTF
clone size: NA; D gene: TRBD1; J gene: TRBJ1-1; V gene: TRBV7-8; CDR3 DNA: TGTGCCAGCAGCCCCGACAGGGTCCCCATGAACACTGAAGCTTTCTTT; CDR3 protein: CASSPDRVPMNTEAFF
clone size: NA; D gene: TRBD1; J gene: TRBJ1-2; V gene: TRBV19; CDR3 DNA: TGTGCCACCAAGAGACAGGGTAACTATGGCTACACCTTC; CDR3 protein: CATKRQGNYGYTF
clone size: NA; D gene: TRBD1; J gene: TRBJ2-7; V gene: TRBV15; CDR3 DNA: TGTGCCACCAGCAGAGCGGGACAGGGCTACGAGCAGTACTTC; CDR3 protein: CATSRAGQGYEQYF
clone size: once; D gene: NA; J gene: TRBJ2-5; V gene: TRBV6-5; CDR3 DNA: TGTGCCAGCAGGGCGACGGGAGTTGAGACCCAGTACTTC; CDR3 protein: CASRATGVETQYF
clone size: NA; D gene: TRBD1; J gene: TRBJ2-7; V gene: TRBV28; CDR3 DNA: TGTGCCAGCAGCCGGCGGGGAGGACAGGGGATTTACGAGCAGTACTTC; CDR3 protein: CASSRRGGQGIYEQYF
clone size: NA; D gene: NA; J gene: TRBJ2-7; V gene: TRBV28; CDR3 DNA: TGTGCCAGCAGTCCAGCCGACTACCCAGGGCTACGGCAGTACTTC; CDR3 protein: CASSPADYPGLRQYF
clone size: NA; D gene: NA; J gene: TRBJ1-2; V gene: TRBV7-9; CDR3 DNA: TGTGCCAGCAGCCCCGGGGTACCTTATGGCTACACCTTC; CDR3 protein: CASSPGVPYGYTF
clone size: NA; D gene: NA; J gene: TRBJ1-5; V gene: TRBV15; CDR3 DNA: TGTGCCACCAGCAGAGATCGGGCACGCAATCAGCCCCAGCATTTT; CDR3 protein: CATSRDRARNQPQHF
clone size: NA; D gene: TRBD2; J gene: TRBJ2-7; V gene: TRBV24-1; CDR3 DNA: TGTGCCACCAGTGACTGGGAACTAGCGCGGGTCTCCTACGAGCAGTACTTC; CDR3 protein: CATSDWELARVSYEQYF
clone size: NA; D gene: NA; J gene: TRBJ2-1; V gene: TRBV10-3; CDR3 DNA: TGTGCCATCAGTGACGGTGGTGCGGATGAGCAGTTCTTC; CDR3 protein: CAISDGGADEQFF
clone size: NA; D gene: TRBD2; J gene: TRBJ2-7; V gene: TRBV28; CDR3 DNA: TGTGCCAGCACCATAGCGGGGGTTAGGTACGAGCAGTACTTC; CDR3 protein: CASTIAGVRYEQYF
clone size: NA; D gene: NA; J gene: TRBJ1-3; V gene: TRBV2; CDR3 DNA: TGTGCCAGCAGTTCGGCACCTAGAAACACCATATATTTT; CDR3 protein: CASSSAPRNTIYF
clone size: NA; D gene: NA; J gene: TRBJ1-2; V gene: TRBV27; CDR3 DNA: TGTGCCAGCAGTCCGCAGGAACAACCCCTCTATGGCTACACCTTC; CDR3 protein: CASSPQEQPLYGYTF
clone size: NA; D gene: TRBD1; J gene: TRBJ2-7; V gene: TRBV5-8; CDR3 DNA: TGTGCCAGCAGCGACCGGACAGGGGCCTACGAGCAGTACTTC; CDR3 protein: CASSDRTGAYEQYF